A selection of T cell receptor beta chains follows, all from one sample in a study of cytomegalovirus exposure and HLA in healthy donors. The data were produced by immunoSEQ multiplex PCR, yet TCRdb's version contains in-frame clones alone and is incomplete. The sample lists over 150,000 clones; around 82% were seen once. The sequenced sample consisted of PBMCs. Receptor source: a man in his fifties in good health and CMV-seropositive. Each CDR3 is given with its conserved first and last residue. D genes are given only for firm matches. Part of the rows lack a size; the others show once, few, many or a class for expanded clones.

clone size	V gene	CDR3 length	J gene	D gene	CDR3 DNA	CDR3 protein
.	TRBV4-3	15	TRBJ2-2	.	TGCGCCAGCAGCCAAGGGCTTACGAACACCGGGGAGCTGTTTTTT	CASSQGLTNTGELFF
.	TRBV2	15	TRBJ1-4	TRBD1	TGTGCCAGCAGCACCCTAGACAGGGCTAAGGAAAAACTGTTTTTT	CASSTLDRAKEKLFF
.	TRBV5-4	14	TRBJ1-2	.	TGTGCCAGCAGCTACGAACACGACTACTATGGCTACACCTTC	CASSYEHDYYGYTF
.	TRBV5-6	14	TRBJ2-2	.	TGTGCCAGCAGCCCGCCCTCGGGCACCGGGGAGCTGTTTTTT	CASSPPSGTGELFF
.	TRBV11-2	14	TRBJ2-1	.	TGTGCCAGCAGCTTAGGCAGCCGGCCGGGTGAGCAGTTCTTC	CASSLGSRPGEQFF
once	TRBV5-1	14	TRBJ2-7	TRBD1	TGCGCCAGCAGCGGGGGACAGGGGCCCTACGAGCAGTACTTC	CASSGGQGPYEQYF
.	TRBV19	14	TRBJ2-7	.	TGTGCCAGTAGCATGCGGCAGGGGTCCTACGAGCAGTACTTC	CASSMRQGSYEQYF
.	TRBV2	15	TRBJ2-1	.	TGTGCCAGCAGTAGCACAGGACCCTCCTACAATGAGCAGTTCTTC	CASSSTGPSYNEQFF
.	TRBV19	13	TRBJ1-2	TRBD1	TGTGCCAGTAGTCCCCGGACAGGGGGCGGCTACACCTTC	CASSPRTGGGYTF
.	TRBV19	15	TRBJ2-7	.	TGTGCCAGTAGTATAGGACAGGTGGTGGGCCACGAGCAGTACTTC	CASSIGQVVGHEQYF
.	TRBV2	10	TRBJ2-3	.	TGTGCCAGCAGTCTAATAACGCAGTATTTT	CASSLITQYF
few	TRBV28	15	TRBJ2-7	.	TGTGCCAGCAGTTTAGGGCCAGGGTCCTTCTACGAGCAGTACTTC	CASSLGPGSFYEQYF
once	TRBV2	14	TRBJ2-7	.	TGTGCCAGCAGTGAAGCGCAGACTTTGGGCGAGCAGTACTTC	CASSEAQTLGEQYF
.	TRBV11-3	15	TRBJ2-1	TRBD2	TGTGCCAGCAGCCAGACTAGCGGGTACTACAATGAGCAGTTCTTC	CASSQTSGYYNEQFF
.	TRBV6-1	13	TRBJ2-5	.	TGTGCCAGCAGTGAAGTCGGGTGGCAGACCCAGTACTTC	CASSEVGWQTQYF
.	TRBV2	15	TRBJ2-7	.	TGTGCCAGCAGTGAAGGGGCAGGGATTCCCTACGAGCAGTACTTC	CASSEGAGIPYEQYF
.	TRBV7-9	13	TRBJ1-1	.	TGTGCCAGCAGCCGCGGACAGAACACTGAAGCTTTCTTT	CASSRGQNTEAFF
.	TRBV9	15	TRBJ1-3	.	TGTGCCAGCAGCGTTGGACTGAGCTCTGGAAACACCATATATTTT	CASSVGLSSGNTIYF
.	TRBV4-3	15	TRBJ1-4	TRBD1	TGCGCCAGCAGCCAGGTTGACAGGGAAAATGAAAAACTGTTTTTT	CASSQVDRENEKLFF
.	TRBV9	12	TRBJ2-3	.	TGTGCCAGCAGCGTAGTACGGGATACGCAGTATTTT	CASSVVRDTQYF
few	TRBV7-6	13	TRBJ2-7	.	TGTGCCAGCAGCTTAGAACCTACCTACGAGCAGTACTTC	CASSLEPTYEQYF
.	TRBV25-1	15	TRBJ1-5	.	TGTGCCCCTCAGAAATTTCCGCGGGGCAATCAGCCCCAGCATTTT	CAPQKFPRGNQPQHF
once	TRBV6-5	15	TRBJ1-6	TRBD1	TGTGCCAGCAGTTCCAGGACAGGGGGCAGTTCACCCCTCCACTTT	CASSSRTGGSSPLHF
.	TRBV4-2	19	TRBJ2-6	.	TGTGCCAGCAGCCAAGAGAATTACAGGGAAAGCTCTGGGGCCAACGTCCTGACTTTC	CASSQENYRESSGANVLTF
.	TRBV6-6	15	TRBJ2-7	.	TGTGCCAGCAGTTACGGGCAGGGGGAGGTGGAGGAGCAGTACTTC	CASSYGQGEVEEQYF
.	TRBV6-6	13	TRBJ1-5	.	TGTGCCAGCAGTTTTGGGGGCAGGCAGCCCCAGCATTTT	CASSFGGRQPQHF
many	TRBV19	14	TRBJ2-2	.	TGTGCCAGTAGTCCGGGATACGGTCCCGGGGAGCTGTTTTTT	CASSPGYGPGELFF
.	TRBV30	13	TRBJ1-1	.	TGTGCCTGGAGTCGAACAGGGTGGACTGAAGCTTTCTTT	CAWSRTGWTEAFF
.	TRBV7-8	14	TRBJ1-5	.	TGTGCCAGCAGCTTACCTTATCGCAATCAGCCCCAGCATTTT	CASSLPYRNQPQHF
.	TRBV2	15	TRBJ1-2	.	TGTGCCAGCAGTGAAAGCGGGCAGTTCATCTATGGCTACACCTTC	CASSESGQFIYGYTF
.	TRBV6-6	15	TRBJ1-4	TRBD1	TGTGCCAGCAGTTACACCGACAGGGAGAATGAAAAACTGTTTTTT	CASSYTDRENEKLFF
.	TRBV7-3	17	TRBJ2-2	.	TGTGCCAGCAGCTTAGCTAGACCCTATTCAAACACCGGGGAGCTGTTTTTT	CASSLARPYSNTGELFF
once	TRBV7-2	14	TRBJ1-2	.	TGTGCCAGCAGCTTAGAAGTGTCCTCGGGGGGCTACACCTTC	CASSLEVSSGGYTF
few	TRBV5-1	14	TRBJ2-2	.	TGCGCCAGCAGCCAGAAGGTGGAGATCGGGGAGCTGTTTTTT	CASSQKVEIGELFF
.	TRBV15	20	TRBJ2-1	TRBD2	TGTGCCACCAGCAGAGATAGGGCGATTAGAGCGGGAGAGTCACGGAATGAGCAGTTCTTC	CATSRDRAIRAGESRNEQFF
.	TRBV19	13	TRBJ2-7	TRBD1	TGTGCCAGTAGGGACAGGGCTACCTACGAGCAGTACTTC	CASRDRATYEQYF
.	TRBV11-3	13	TRBJ1-1	.	TGTGCCAGCAGCCCTCGAGGGAACACTGAAGCTTTCTTT	CASSPRGNTEAFF
few	TRBV28	14	TRBJ2-3	.	TGTGCCAGCAGTTTAATCGGGGGTGGTGATACGCAGTATTTT	CASSLIGGGDTQYF
.	TRBV10-3	13	TRBJ2-5	TRBD2	TGTGCCATCAGTGGCGGGAGCCAAGGGACCCAGTACTTC	CAISGGSQGTQYF
.	TRBV28	12	TRBJ1-2	.	TGTGCCAGCATAGCGGGCTCGGTTGGCTACACCTTC	CASIAGSVGYTF
few	TRBV6-1	14	TRBJ2-7	TRBD2	TGTGCCAGCAGTAGCGGACTAGCGGCCTACGAGCAGTACTTC	CASSSGLAAYEQYF
.	TRBV5-1	15	TRBJ1-5	.	TGCGCCAGCAGCTTAGGTACAGGGATAACTCAGCCCCAGCATTTT	CASSLGTGITQPQHF
.	TRBV27	15	TRBJ2-7	.	TGTGCCAGCAGTTTACGGTTAGAGGGCACCTACGAGCAGTACTTC	CASSLRLEGTYEQYF
few	TRBV7-2	16	TRBJ2-5	.	TGTGCCAGCAGCTTAGGGTTTTATACTTTTTCGGAGACCCAGTACTTC	CASSLGFYTFSETQYF
.	TRBV14	15	TRBJ2-1	.	TGTGCCAGCAGCCAAACCGGGGGGCCATTCTTTGAGCAGTTCTTC	CASSQTGGPFFEQFF
.	TRBV6-5	12	TRBJ1-1	.	TGTGCCAGCAGTAGAAGCAACACTGAAGCTTTCTTT	CASSRSNTEAFF
.	TRBV6-5	15	TRBJ2-1	.	TGTGCCAGCAGCCCCTCTGGGAGTAGTGGCAATGAGCAGTTCTTC	CASSPSGSSGNEQFF
medium-sized	TRBV7-9	15	TRBJ1-2	.	TGTGCCAGCAGCTTAATGCAGGGAGGGGTAAATGGCTACACCTTC	CASSLMQGGVNGYTF
once	TRBV11-2	14	TRBJ2-7	.	TGTGCCAGCAGCTTCTCCAGGGTAACCTACGAGCAGTACTTC	CASSFSRVTYEQYF
.	TRBV30	14	TRBJ1-1	TRBD1	TGTGCCTGGAGTGTTAGCCAGGGGGACACTGAAGCTTTCTTT	CAWSVSQGDTEAFF
.	TRBV6-5	15	TRBJ1-6	.	TGTGCCAGCAGTTTACAGGCCCCGATTAATTCACCCCTCCACTTT	CASSLQAPINSPLHF
.	TRBV4-3	15	TRBJ2-1	.	TGCGCCAGCAGCCAAGAGGACTACCCGACAAATGAGCAGTTCTTC	CASSQEDYPTNEQFF
few	TRBV7-9	14	TRBJ1-2	TRBD1	TGTGCCAGCAGCGACGGGACAGTCAGCTATGGCTACACCTTC	CASSDGTVSYGYTF
once	TRBV4-1	16	TRBJ2-1	TRBD2	TGCGCCAGCAGCCAAGGGGGCGGGAGGGTCGACAATGAGCAGTTCTTC	CASSQGGGRVDNEQFF
.	TRBV6-5	15	TRBJ2-7	TRBD2	TGTGCCAGCAGTGGGGGACTAGCGGACCTCTACGAGCAGTACTTC	CASSGGLADLYEQYF
.	TRBV11-2	13	TRBJ1-1	TRBD1	TGTGCCAGCAGCGCCCGGACAGGAACTGAAGCTTTCTTT	CASSARTGTEAFF
.	TRBV30	18	TRBJ1-5	.	TGTGCCTGGGACAAGGGACTCAACTTGAGGGGTAGCAATCAGCCCCAGCATTTT	CAWDKGLNLRGSNQPQHF
.	TRBV25-1	12	TRBJ2-7	.	TGTGCCAGCAGTATACAGGGCTACGAGCAGTACTTC	CASSIQGYEQYF
few	TRBV6-5	14	TRBJ2-7	TRBD1	TGTGCCAGCAGTTACGGACAGGGCAGGTACGAGCAGTACTTC	CASSYGQGRYEQYF